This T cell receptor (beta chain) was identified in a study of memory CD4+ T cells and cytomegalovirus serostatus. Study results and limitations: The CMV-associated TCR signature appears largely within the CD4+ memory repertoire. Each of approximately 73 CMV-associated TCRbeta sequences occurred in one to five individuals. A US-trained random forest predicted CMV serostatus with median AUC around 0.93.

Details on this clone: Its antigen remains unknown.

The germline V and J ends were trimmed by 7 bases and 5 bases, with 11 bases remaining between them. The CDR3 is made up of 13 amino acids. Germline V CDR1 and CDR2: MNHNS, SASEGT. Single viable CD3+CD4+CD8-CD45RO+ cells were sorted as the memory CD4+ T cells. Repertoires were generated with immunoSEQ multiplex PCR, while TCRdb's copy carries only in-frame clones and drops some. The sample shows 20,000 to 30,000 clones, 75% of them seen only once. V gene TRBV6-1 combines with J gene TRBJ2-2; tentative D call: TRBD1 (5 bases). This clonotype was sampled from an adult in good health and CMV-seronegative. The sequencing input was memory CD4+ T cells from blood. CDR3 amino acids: CASTFRVTGELFF. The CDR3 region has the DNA TGTGCCAGCACCTTCAGGGTGACCGGGGAGCTGTTTTTT.